Below are 6 T cell receptor beta chains sequenced from a single sample in a study of identical twins. TCRdb re-called the 5' RACE reads with MiXCR, one entry per CDR3 protein. The sample has hundreds of thousands of distinct CDR3 sequences; about 20% are singletons. These data were likewise used in another study, on yellow fever vaccine responses in identical twins.

The material sequenced was CD4+ T cells sorted from blood. The receptors stem from a woman younger than 35 in good health.

This clonotype was counted a few times. The rearrangement links TRBV3-1 to TRBJ2-7; TRBD1 matches 8 bases. This CDR3 is built from 16 residues. The V and J ends lost 1 base and 2 bases, in that order; junction bases with no gene match: 7. Germline V gene sequence: CDR1 LGHDT, CDR2 YNNKEL (reference sequence). CDR3 loop: CASSQGPGTGPYEQYF. Here the CDR3 DNA reads TGTGCCAGCAGCCAAGGCCCCGGGACAGGTCCCTACGAGCAGTACTTC.

As for this clonotype: The missing conserved phenylalanine or tryptophan at the end of this CDR3 makes a read error likely. The chain couples TRBV7-6 to TRBJ2-7; a possible D gene is TRBD2 (5 bases). The CDR3 length is 16 residues. Germline CDR1 and CDR2: SGHVS and FNYEAQ. V lost 5 bases and J lost 0, with 17 bases in between. CDR3 bases: TGTGCCAGCAGCCTCAACGCCGGGGAACTCTCCTACGAGCAGTACTCC. Translation gives CASSLNAGELSYEQYS.

As concerns this clonotype: At one boundary the junction diverges from the germline segment, which might be a read error. V and J are TRBV3-1 and TRBJ2-1; TRBD2 agrees at 14 bases. The CDR3 contains 15 residues. CDR1 and CDR2 from the germline V gene are LGHDT and YNNKEL (reference sequence). The DNA for the CDR3 is TGTGCCAGCAGCCCCGGACTAGCGGGGGGCAATAAGCAGTTCTTC. As protein: CASSPGLAGGNKQFF.

This rearrangement joins TRBV5-1 to TRBJ2-7; 7 bases align to TRBD1. Germline CDR1 SGHRS, CDR2 YFSETQ. V dropped 4 bases and J dropped 6; count of bases not matched to a gene: 4. This CDR3 is 12 amino acids long. In nucleotides, the CDR3 is TGCGCCAGCAGCCCCACAGGGGTCGAGCAGTACTTC. Its protein is CASSPTGVEQYF.

The V and J genes are TRBV24-1 and TRBJ2-2; a possible D gene is TRBD1 (6 bases). This CDR3 region has 14 residues. Trimming pared 9 bases from V and 3 bases from J, leaving 13 bases between. Germline V gene sequence: CDR1 KGHDR, CDR2 SFDVKD. CDR3: CATEGQGYTGELFF. Here the CDR3 DNA reads TGTGCCACCGAAGGGCAGGGGTACACCGGGGAGCTGTTTTTT.

This clonotype turned up a few times. The rearrangement uses TRBV5-1 and TRBJ2-3; the D gene could be TRBD1 or TRBD2 (5 bases each). The CDR3 consists of 13 residues. The V gene's germline CDR1 is SGHRS and CDR2 YFSETQ. The V and J ends lost 2 bases and 4 bases respectively, with 8 bases between them. CDR3 in DNA: TGCGCCAGCAGCTTACAGGAGGCAGATACGCAGTATTTT. Protein: CASSLQEADTQYF. Full variable domain (outside the CDR3, taken from reference TRBV5-1 and TRBJ2-3): KAGVTQTPRYLIKTRGQQVTLSCSPISGHRSVSWYQQTPGQGLQFLFEYFSETQRNKGNFPGRFSGRQFSNSRSEMNVSTLELGDSALYLCASSLQEADTQYFGPGTRLTVL.